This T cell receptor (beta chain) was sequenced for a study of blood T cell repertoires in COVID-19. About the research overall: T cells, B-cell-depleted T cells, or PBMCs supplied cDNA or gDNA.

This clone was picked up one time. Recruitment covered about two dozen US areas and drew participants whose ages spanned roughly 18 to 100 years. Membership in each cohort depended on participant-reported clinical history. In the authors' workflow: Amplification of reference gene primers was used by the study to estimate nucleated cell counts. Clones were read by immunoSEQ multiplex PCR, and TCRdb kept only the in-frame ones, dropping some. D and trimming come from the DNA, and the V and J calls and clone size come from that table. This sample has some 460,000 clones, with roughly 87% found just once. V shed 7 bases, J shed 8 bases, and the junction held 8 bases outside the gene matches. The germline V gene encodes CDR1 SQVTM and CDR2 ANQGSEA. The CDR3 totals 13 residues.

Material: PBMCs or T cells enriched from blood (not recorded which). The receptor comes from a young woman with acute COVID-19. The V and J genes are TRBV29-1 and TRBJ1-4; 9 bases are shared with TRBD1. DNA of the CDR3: TGCAGCGCCGGGACAGGGCGGACGGAAAAACTGTTTTTT. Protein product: CSAGTGRTEKLFF.